What follows are 21 T cell receptor beta chains derived from one specimen sequenced in a study of human T cells and chemical hapten exposure. Sample time point: patch test 1, 2 weeks after DPC sensitization. Treatment in this sample: therapeutic diphenylcyclopropenone sensitization with weekly scalp DPC. MiXCR, applied by TCRdb to the RACE reads, yields one record per CDR3 protein. The table records more than 100,000 distinct CDR3 sequences, approximately 15% of them present only once. The material sequenced was whole blood, taken in connection with sensitization to the hapten diphenylcyclopropenone (DPC). Source of these receptors: a man between 18 and 35 years old with alopecia areata. Some clones in this sample may be carry-over from other donors' samples.

This clonotype was recorded many times. The chain employs TRBV6-4 and TRBJ2-3; D is possibly TRBD2 (5 bases). Germline V gives CDR1 MRHNA, CDR2 SNTAGT. V shed 3 bases and J shed 6 bases, with 10 bases lying between them. The CDR3 runs 13 residues. CDR3 coding DNA: TGTGCCAGCAGTGAAGAGGGTTCGGATACGCAGTATTTT. Encoded protein: CASSEEGSDTQYF.

The chain uses TRBV7-3 and TRBJ2-2; maybe TRBD2 (5 bases). Per germline, CDR1 SGHTA and CDR2 FQGTGA. The V end lost 5 bases, the J end lost 7 bases, and 17 bases lay between the germline ends. This CDR3 spans 15 amino acids. The CDR3 sequence: CASSPTTGYGGELFF. The CDR3 DNA sequence: TGTGCCAGCAGCCCTACAACGGGGTACGGCGGGGAGCTGTTTTTT.

The chain couples TRBV9 to TRBJ1-2; no definite D call. The CDR3 runs to 13 residues. Trimming pared 0 bases from V and 6 bases from J, leaving 9 bases between. The germline gives CDR1 SGDLS, CDR2 YYNGEE. The CDR3 sequence is CASSVGERDGYTF. The CDR3 bases are TGTGCCAGCAGCGTAGGTGAGAGGGATGGCTACACCTTC.

The chain joins TRBV2 to TRBJ2-1; D gene uncertain. The CDR3 contains 10 residues. Per germline, CDR1 SNHLY and CDR2 FYNNEI. The V end lost 6 bases, the J end lost 6 bases, and 3 bases lay between the germline ends. DNA of the CDR3: TGTGCCAGCAGGACCAATGAGCAGTTCTTC. Amino acid sequence: CASRTNEQFF.

This clonotype was counted a few times. In nucleotides, the CDR3 is TGCGCCAGCAGCTTTTGGGCGGGGAACCCCTACAATGAGCAGTTCTTC. It encodes CASSFWAGNPYNEQFF. This rearrangement joins TRBV5-1 to TRBJ2-1, with D possibly being TRBD2 (6 bases). Trimming removed 2 bases from V and 2 bases from J, with 14 bases in between. The CDR3 runs 16 residues. CDR1 is SGHRS, CDR2 YFSETQ, per germline. Using reference TRBV5-1 and TRBJ2-1 for the parts outside the CDR3, the full variable domain is KAGVTQTPRYLIKTRGQQVTLSCSPISGHRSVSWYQQTPGQGLQFLFEYFSETQRNKGNFPGRFSGRQFSNSRSEMNVSTLELGDSALYLCASSFWAGNPYNEQFFGPGTRLTVL.

This clonotype was counted a few times. The gene calls are TRBV10-1 and TRBJ2-5; D remains unclear. V lost 10 bases to trimming and J lost 4 bases, with 13 bases between them. Germline V gene sequence: CDR1 WNHNN, CDR2 SYGVQD (reference sequence). This CDR3 contains 12 residues. The CDR3 region is CATADRRETQYF. The CDR3 DNA is TGCGCCACCGCGGACCGCCGAGAGACCCAGTACTTC.

This clonotype was seen more than once but under ten times. The V and J genes are TRBV27 and TRBJ1-4; D gene unclear. Germline V CDR1 and CDR2: MNHEY, SMNVEV (reference sequence). V lost 5 bases and J 3 bases, leaving 19 bases between the germline ends. The CDR3 has 17 residues. CDR3 protein: CASSRVQSTTPNEKLFF. In nucleotides, the CDR3 is TGTGCCAGCAGTAGGGTCCAATCTACTACCCCTAATGAAAAACTGTTTTTT. Filled out from reference TRBV27 and TRBJ1-4, the complete variable domain reads EAQVTQNPRYLITVTGKKLTVTCSQNMNHEYMSWYRQDPGLGLRQIYYSMNVEVTDKGDVPEGYKVSRKEKRNFPLILESPSPNQTSLYFCASSRVQSTTPNEKLFFGSGTQLSVL.

This clonotype occurred a few times. The chain is built from TRBV7-3 and TRBJ2-5, with D perhaps assigned TRBD1 or TRBD2 (6 bases each). V lost 5 bases and J lost 6, with 19 bases in between. The CDR3 covers 15 residues. Looked up from germline, CDR1 is SGHTA and CDR2 is FQGTGA. The CDR3 here is CASSPGRGLEKTQYF. The DNA of the CDR3 is TGTGCCAGCAGCCCCGGACGGGGGCTGGAAAAGACCCAGTACTTC.

This clonotype has a handful of counts. The chain joins TRBV10-3 to TRBJ1-2; 7 bases agree with TRBD1. Germline values: CDR1 ENHRY, CDR2 SYGVKD. This CDR3 is built from 13 residues. Trimming took 5 bases from V and 6 from J; bases not matched to a gene: 6. The CDR3 DNA reads TGTGCCATCAGTCGGACAGGACGGGATGGCTACACCTTC. Encoded protein: CAISRTGRDGYTF.

The table lists this clonotype with a few counts. This chain uses TRBV29-1 with TRBJ2-3; D is ambiguous. Looked up from germline, CDR1 is SQVTM and CDR2 is ANQGSEA. V lost 5 bases and J lost 0, with 12 bases in between. The length of the CDR3 is 14 residues. The CDR3 DNA reads as TGCAGCGTTCAGGCACTCTACAGCACAGATACGCAGTATTTT. Translation: CSVQALYSTDTQYF.

The V call is TRBV12-3 or TRBV12-4, the J call TRBJ2-5, with 12 bases identical to TRBD1. The CDR3 length is 15 residues. V shed 6 bases, J shed 5 bases, and the junction held 7 bases outside the gene matches. CDR3 region: CASRSGTGGWETQYF. In DNA form, the CDR3 reads TGTGCCAGCAGATCGGGGACAGGGGGCTGGGAGACCCAGTACTTC.

This clonotype was counted between two and nine times. This chain uses TRBV4-3 with TRBJ1-6; D is unclear. Trimming took 4 bases from V and 9 from J, leaving 22 bases between them. Germline CDR1 reads LGHNA; CDR2 reads YSLEER. This CDR3 contains 17 residues. CDR3 sequence (DNA): TGCGCCAGCAGCCCAGACGCCTTTGGGAAAAGGCTTTCACCCCTCCACTTT. Its protein is CASSPDAFGKRLSPLHF.

V gene TRBV5-4 combines with J gene TRBJ1-2; D not resolved. The length of the CDR3 is 14 residues. Germline CDR1 SGHNT, CDR2 YYREEE (reference sequence). V gave up 0 bases and J gave up 0 bases, with 6 bases separating them. The CDR3 DNA reads TGTGCCAGCAGCTTGGAGAGGCCTAACTATGGCTACACCTTC. As protein: CASSLERPNYGYTF.

This sequence joins TRBV5-6 and TRBJ1-2, with TRBD1 as a possible D gene (5 bases). Trimming cost V 0 bases and J 4 bases, with 10 bases left between them. The V gene's germline CDR1 is SGHDT and CDR2 YYEEEE. This CDR3 region has 14 residues. This CDR3 is CASSLAGGTYGYTF. The CDR3 nucleotides read TGTGCCAGCAGCTTGGCCGGGGGAACCTATGGCTACACCTTC.

The table lists this clonotype with a few counts. V usage is TRBV28 and J usage is TRBJ2-1; 10 positions match TRBD1. Germline V lookup: CDR1 MDHEN, CDR2 SYDVKM. The junction had 10 bases not matched to a gene; V was cut back by 0 bases and J by 8 bases. This CDR3 has 17 residues. The CDR3 coding sequence is TGTGCCAGCAGTTTATGGGACCCGGGACAGGGGAAGGATGAGCAGTTCTTC. Encoded protein: CASSLWDPGQGKDEQFF. Full variable domain (remainder filled in from reference TRBV28 and TRBJ2-1): DVKVTQSSRYLVKRTGEKVFLECVQDMDHENMFWYRQDPGLGLRLIYFSYDVKMKEKGDIPEGYSVSREKKERFSLILESASTNQTSMYLCASSLWDPGQGKDEQFFGPGTRLTVL.

The genes are TRBV6-2 or TRBV6-3 and TRBJ1-1; D call uncertain. This CDR3 has 13 amino acids. The germline V gene has CDR1 MNHEY and CDR2 SVGEGT. Trimming removed 6 bases at V and 4 bases at J, with 12 bases between. Here the CDR3 DNA reads TGTGCCAGCAGCGGTGGGATTATCACTGAAGCTTTCTTT. Translating it yields CASSGGIITEAFF.

A few counts support this clonotype. The V call is TRBV5-1, the J call TRBJ2-2; D is unresolved. Trimming took off 6 bases at V and 7 bases at J, with 16 bases between the two ends. The CDR3 is made up of 14 amino acids. Germline V CDR1 and CDR2: SGHRS, YFSETQ. CDR3 bases: TGCGCCAGCACCCCCCTTCAAGGAGTCGGGGAGCTGTTTTTT. Translating it yields CASTPLQGVGELFF.

This clonotype showed up just a few times. The chain joins TRBV28 to TRBJ2-2, with a weak D call TRBD2 (5 bases). V lost 4 bases and J lost 4, with 19 bases in between. The CDR3 length is 17 residues. Germline V gene lookup returns CDR1 MDHEN and CDR2 SYDVKM. CDR3 sequence reads: CASSSLQEEVSTGELFF. Here the CDR3 DNA reads TGTGCCAGCAGTTCCCTCCAGGAGGAGGTGAGCACCGGGGAGCTGTTTTTT.

In this sample, this clonotype turned up a few times. This rearrangement joins TRBV3-1 to TRBJ2-6; D unresolved. CDR1 LGHDT and CDR2 YNNKEL come from the germline V gene (reference sequence). This CDR3 spans 11 amino acids. Trimming cost V 2 bases and J 12 bases, with 5 bases left between them. The CDR3 here is CASSQLSVLTF. The CDR3 coding sequence is TGTGCCAGCAGCCAACTTAGCGTCCTGACTTTC. Based on the CDR3 plus reference TRBV3-1 and TRBJ2-6, the full variable domain is DTAVSQTPKYLVTQMGNDKSIKCEQNLGHDTMYWYKQDSKKFLKIMFSYNNKELIINETVPNRFSPKSPDKAHLNLHINSLELGDSAVYFCASSQLSVLTFGAGSRLTVL.

V and J are TRBV12-3 or TRBV12-4 and TRBJ1-5; D is uncertain. The CDR3 runs 15 residues. V dropped 6 bases and J dropped 2 bases, with 14 bases sitting between them. CDR3: CASSLERVGNQPQHF. CDR3 nucleotide sequence: TGTGCCAGCAGCCTAGAAAGGGTTGGCAATCAGCCCCAGCATTTT.

This clonotype has more than one count but fewer than ten. The rearrangement uses TRBV19 and TRBJ2-5; either TRBD1 or TRBD2 may supply D (5 bases each). Germline CDR1 and CDR2: LNHDA and SQIVND (reference sequence). Trimming stripped 5 bases from V and 2 bases from J, with 12 bases between. The CDR3 loop spans 14 amino acids. The CDR3 sequence: CASSPWDGQETQYF. In DNA form, the CDR3 reads TGTGCCAGTAGTCCGTGGGACGGACAAGAGACCCAGTACTTC.